A few counts support the clone carrying this T cell receptor (beta chain). This entry belongs to a study of patients and donors after allogeneic stem cell transplantation. Germline V gene lookup returns CDR1 MNHEY and CDR2 SVGAGI. The V gene lost 5 bases and the J gene lost 7 bases, with 8 bases spanning the gap. The CDR3 totals 11 residues. TCRdb ran MiXCR on the RT-PCR reads and lists one entry per CDR3 protein. Of 150,000 to 200,000 distinct CDR3 sequences listed, about 24% are singletons. The TCR originated in a human donor who was either an allogeneic HSCT recipient or a stem cell or donor lymphocyte infusion donor (not recorded which). It is not recorded whose cells these are; they may come from a transplant donor. Sequencing was carried out using blood, either unsorted or a sorted T cell fraction (not recorded which). This sequence joins TRBV6-5 and TRBJ1-2; TRBD1 is a possible D gene (5 bases). CDR3 in amino acids: CASSDDSGYTF. The CDR3, as DNA: TGTGCCAGCAGTGACGACAGTGGCTACACCTTC.